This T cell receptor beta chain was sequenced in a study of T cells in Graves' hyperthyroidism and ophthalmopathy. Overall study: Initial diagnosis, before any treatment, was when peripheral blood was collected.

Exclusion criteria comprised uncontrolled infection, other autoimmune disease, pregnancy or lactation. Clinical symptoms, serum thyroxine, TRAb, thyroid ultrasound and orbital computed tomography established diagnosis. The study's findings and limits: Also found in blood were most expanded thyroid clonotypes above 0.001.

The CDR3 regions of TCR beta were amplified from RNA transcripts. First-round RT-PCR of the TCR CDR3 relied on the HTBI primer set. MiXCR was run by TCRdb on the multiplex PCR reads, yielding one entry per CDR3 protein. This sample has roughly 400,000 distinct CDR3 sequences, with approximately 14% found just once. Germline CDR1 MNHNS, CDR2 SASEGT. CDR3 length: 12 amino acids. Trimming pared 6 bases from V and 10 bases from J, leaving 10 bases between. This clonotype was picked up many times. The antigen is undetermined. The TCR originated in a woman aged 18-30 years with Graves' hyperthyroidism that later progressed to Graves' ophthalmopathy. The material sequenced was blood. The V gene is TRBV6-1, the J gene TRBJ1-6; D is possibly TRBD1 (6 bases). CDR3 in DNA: TGTGCCAGCAGGCCAGGGGACTCACCCCTCCACTTT. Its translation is CASRPGDSPLHF.